A selection of T cell receptor beta chains follows, all from one sample in a study of blood T cell repertoires in COVID-19. Libraries were prepared by immunoSEQ multiplex PCR; TCRdb keeps only in-frame clonotypes and omits some of them. This sample yields some 90,000 clones, of which 80% are seen a single time; 15% to 20% belongs to the top ten. Sequencing was performed on peripheral blood. The receptors were sampled from a human donor in a cohort sampled during active COVID-19. The CDR3 runs from the conserved cysteine through the conserved F or W. Each record gives: CDR3 DNA, CDR3 protein, J gene, D gene, V gene, clone size. A D gene is named only where the DNA matches it firmly. Only some rows state a clone size, as once, few, many or a class for expanded clones.

DNA: TGCGCCAGCAGCTTTCCAGGGAACACTGAAGCTTTCTTT; CDR3: CASSFPGNTEAFF; J: TRBJ1-1; D: NA; V: TRBV5-1; size: NA
DNA: TGTGCCAGCAGAAAGGGGGCAACTAATGAAAAACTGTTTTTT; CDR3: CASRKGATNEKLFF; J: TRBJ1-4; D: NA; V: TRBV6-5; size: few
DNA: TGTGCCAGCAGCCACGGGACTAGCGGGAGTTATGAGCAGTTCTTC; CDR3: CASSHGTSGSYEQFF; J: TRBJ2-1; D: TRBD2; V: TRBV7-9; size: NA
DNA: TGTGCCAGCAGCCCCCGGGGCGGGAACACGGCCTACGAGCAGTACTTC; CDR3: CASSPRGGNTAYEQYF; J: TRBJ2-7; D: NA; V: TRBV6-2/TRBV6-3; size: NA
DNA: TGTGCCAGTCAGGGGGAGGTTCAGCCCCAGCATTTT; CDR3: CASQGEVQPQHF; J: TRBJ1-5; D: TRBD1; V: TRBV2; size: few
DNA: TGTGCCAGCAGCTTAGCTAGCGGGAGAGTTGGCGGGGAGCTGTTTTTT; CDR3: CASSLASGRVGGELFF; J: TRBJ2-2; D: TRBD2; V: TRBV5-4; size: NA
DNA: TGTGCCAGCAGCCCGGGACTAGGAGACTACGAGCAGTACTTC; CDR3: CASSPGLGDYEQYF; J: TRBJ2-7; D: TRBD2; V: TRBV7-9; size: NA
DNA: TGTGCCAGCAGTGAAGGTGGGACAGGGGGTCATCAGCCCCAGCATTTT; CDR3: CASSEGGTGGHQPQHF; J: TRBJ1-5; D: TRBD1; V: TRBV6-1; size: NA
DNA: TGTGCCAGCAGCCCAAACTCGGGGGAGCAGTTCTTC; CDR3: CASSPNSGEQFF; J: TRBJ2-1; D: NA; V: TRBV7-6; size: NA
DNA: TGTGCCAGCTCGGACAGGGTCTACGAGCAGTACTTC; CDR3: CASSDRVYEQYF; J: TRBJ2-7; D: TRBD1; V: TRBV18; size: NA
DNA: TGCAGTGCTAGTGAGGAAGGGGGAGGCTACACCTTC; CDR3: CSASEEGGGYTF; J: TRBJ1-2; D: NA; V: TRBV20-1; size: NA
DNA: TGTGCCAGCAGCACCCGGGACAATGTAGGTGAAAAACTGTTTTTT; CDR3: CASSTRDNVGEKLFF; J: TRBJ1-4; D: NA; V: TRBV21-1; size: NA
DNA: TGTGCCAGCAGTGCGAACAGGCTCTACGAGCAGTACTTC; CDR3: CASSANRLYEQYF; J: TRBJ2-7; D: NA; V: TRBV2; size: NA